This TCR beta chain stems from a study of cytomegalovirus exposure and HLA in healthy donors (dated by TCRdb to between 2016 and 2019). About the study as a whole: In an earlier analysis of approximately 640 of the donors, 276 Gb of sequence data and 117 million unique TCR beta sequences from about 179 million T cells were reported. An early release covering approximately 600 HLA-typed donors comprised about 290 gigabases of sequencing data and approximately 85 million unique TCR sequences. Of the 300 to 450 genotyped donors, approximately 81% were placed in the genetic ancestry cluster associated with self-reported Caucasian donors. The study aimed to test whether signatures of past pathogen exposure could be identified by cataloging public T cell receptors. Using immunosequencing, the study profiled T cell repertoires from 550 to 750 subjects and related those repertoires to cytomegalovirus serostatus. A separate validation cohort of about 110 different subjects was used in addition to the roughly 670-subject first cohort. The study combined high-throughput TCR immunosequencing, statistical association of individual TCRs with disease status, and machine learning to predict cytomegalovirus infection status. A later analysis re-analyzed previously published TCR beta repertoires from 660 or so donors and added high-resolution HLA genotyping to study TCR occurrence patterns. Rather than using new phenotypic data, the later analysis identified candidate immune exposures from TCR beta sequences and from how often those sequences occurred across donors. An earlier analysis of a few hundred of the donors applied high-throughput TCR beta sequencing to assess whether each TCR beta V gene segment acted as functional or pseudogenic. Donor age, sex, ethnicity and CMV serostatus were compiled together with the repertoire data. Genome-wide SNP genotypes for about three fifths of the roughly 670 donors were used in a later genetic analysis, which treated that subset as a discovery cohort. Every repertoire in the discovery cohort had been generated on one and the same sequencing platform. HLA typing covered class I and class II loci at four-digit resolution. Typing coverage differed by locus: A, B, C, DRB1 and DQB1 were typed in roughly 620-630 donors, DQA1 in roughly 500, DPA1 in some 600, and DPB1 in just under 480. Four to six DR-DQ haplotypes were handled as single units for association and clustering, since linkage in the cohort was strong. Among about 410 genotyped donors of the cohort, an average of approximately 240,000 unique TCR beta nucleotide sequences was sequenced per donor, of which about 19% were non-productive.

General conclusions and limits of the study: Specific HLA alleles were associated with more than 15,000 TCR beta sequences at a false discovery rate of 0.05 in a later analysis. Presence/absence analyses assumed roughly uniform sequencing depth across donors, an assumption that may not hold. Three of the identified cytomegalovirus-associated TCR beta chains were confirmed in vitro to be specific for cytomegalovirus antigens. The study listed 150 to 200 TCR beta chains as associated with cytomegalovirus. In a later analysis, several top co-occurrence clusters were reported to appear linked to parvovirus B19, influenza, CMV and Epstein-Barr virus. A later genetic analysis associated a missense DCLRE1C variant with V-gene and J-gene trimming of TCR beta chains, and an independent cohort replicated the association. In an earlier analysis of about 540 of the donors, most TCR beta V segments were observed in productive rearrangements about 87% or about 30% of the time, broadly matching IMGT annotations. Most TCR sequences were seen in very few donors, while some public TCRs were found in many individuals. In a later analysis, TCR association rates were found to vary across HLA loci, with the most associated TCRs seen for DRB1 alleles and the fewest for HLA-C alleles. A later analysis found that most CMV-associated TCR beta chains appeared HLA-restricted, with HLA associations seemingly driven largely by CMV exposure. Because counts were too low, around 17 rarely observed V segments, including chromosome 9 orphons, were left out of the earlier analysis of about 500 of the donors. The authors suggested that the approach could potentially be extended to other disease states and immunological phenotypes. When HLA alleles, especially DR and DQ, strongly co-occurred, TCR associations were difficult to assign to individual alleles. Compared with equally common non-associated chains, HLA-associated TCR beta chains in a later analysis were more clonally expanded and had lower generation probabilities. A further reported finding was that TCR beta sequences accurately predicted the HLA-A and HLA-B alleles for most subjects in the first cohort. Because HLA typing was unavailable for some donors at each locus, only the typed subset was used in association tests. Compared with the approximately 720-donor mean, donors in an Asian-associated ancestry cluster had fewer N-insertions in productive TCRs, according to a later genetic analysis. This cohort had only TCR beta chains sequenced, and the lack of alpha or paired-chain data limited which features could be detected. A group of highly shared sequence variants was considered likely to be a technical artifact of the sequencing pipeline. Correlated functional status among segregating V segments might reflect linkage disequilibrium, but an unknown experimental factor could not be ruled out. The only immune exposure information available for the cohort was CMV serostatus. Cytomegalovirus status was reported to be diagnosed by the classifier with high specificity and sensitivity in both the original and validation cohorts.

The cohort comprised fewer than 750 healthy bone marrow donors. At the time of sampling, all cohort members were nominally healthy, though unrecorded immune exposures were likely present. The donor was CMV seronegative and was included in the group of about 350 seronegative cohort members. A peripheral blood sample was collected from each donor, and TCR beta sequencing was performed on peripheral blood mononuclear cells. Genomic DNA was extracted from the blood cell samples with the Qiagen DNeasy Blood Extraction Kit. In the case of this clone: Its antigen is currently not known. The input lacks base qualities; no much larger clone sits a single base away.

The method behind the library was the immunoSEQ multiplex PCR assay. For the multiplex PCR, a mixture combining 60 forward primers for TCR Vbeta segments and 13 reverse primers for TCR Jbeta segments was used. Amplification of the CDR3 region of rearranged TCR beta genes was performed with a multiplex PCR assay on genomic DNA. The amplified TCR beta libraries were sequenced on the Illumina HiSeq System as 87-base-pair reads. As for how the authors treated the data: Across the roughly 670 repertoires, a later analysis counted 75 million to 90 million unique TCR beta chains, approximately 10 million of which were shared by at least two donors. A nearest-neighbor algorithm error-corrected the raw reads and collapsed the reads into unique sequences, merging closely related sequences to remove PCR and sequencing errors. CDR3 sequences were aligned to IMGT reference sequences to assign V, D and J gene segments. For a sequence to be retained, a match of at least six nucleotides was required to both a V gene segment and a J gene segment. Rearrangements were called productive when the CDR3 lacked stop codons and stayed in frame with V and J; all others were non-productive. CDR3 was defined by IMGT convention, running from the second conserved V-encoded cysteine to the conserved J-encoded phenylalanine. The earlier analysis of about 610 of the donors excluded any sequence lacking an unambiguous match to a single V gene segment. An earlier analysis of a few hundred of the donors classified V segments as functional when productive rearrangements were above 56.7% and as segregating when the standard deviation between donors was above 5%. To diagnose cytomegalovirus status from the catalog of TCR beta chain sequences, a statistical classification framework was built. In a later analysis, TCR nucleotide sequences were compared against IMGT/GENE-DB human TR gene sequences so that V and J genes could be assigned. Using the TCRdist pipeline, a later analysis assigned CDR3 sequences along with most-parsimonious VDJ recombination scenarios. In a later analysis, each TCR beta chain was defined by its CDR3 amino acid sequence together with its V-gene family, and reads lacking a unique V-gene family were excluded. In a later analysis, 550 to 650 highly shared, low-generation-probability nucleotide sequences were removed to address suspected cross-contamination and a sequencing artifact. A later analysis calculated a clonal expansion index for each public chain from normalized within-repertoire ranks of inferred template counts. In a later analysis, generation probabilities were computed with a VDJ recombination model fitted to out-of-frame rearrangements, and the resulting probabilities were checked against IGoR. A later analysis scored TCR-TCR, TCR-HLA and TCR-CMV co-occurrence with hypergeometric tests, applying a repertoire-size bias correction to TCR pairs. A later analysis estimated false discovery rates by permuting HLA or CMV assignments 20 times. In a later analysis, co-occurring TCRs were grouped with DBSCAN, and TCRdist sequence similarity was added when clustering was performed within HLA-allele-positive subsets. Co-occurrence clustering excluded repertoires with fewer than 30,000 or more than 120,000 public chains, plus five with anomalous nucleotide sharing. This immuneACCESS table, as held by TCRdb, lists in-frame sequences with V and J called but not all clones. Of the missing ones, under half trace to an unresolved V gene in checked studies; the others have no known cause. D and trimming come from the DNA, and the V and J calls and clone size come from that table. This sample gives 150,000 or so clones in total; about four fifths of them show up just once. The ten biggest clones cover roughly 1% of the sample.

The receptor comes from a man under 40 in good health and CMV-seronegative. The sequenced material came from PBMCs.

The DNA reads TGTGCCAGCAGTTTCTCGACTAGCGGGAGTTACGAGCAGTACTTC. Its product reads: CASSFSTSGSYEQYF. This chain is built from TRBV6-5 and TRBJ2-7; TRBD2 agrees with 12 junctional bases. The germline V gene yields MNHEY for CDR1 and SVGAGI for CDR2. Taken from cysteine to phenylalanine, the CDR3 has 15 residues. Just CDR3 DNA is preserved here, 45 bases in frame from base 1. V and J are trimmed by 4 bases and 4 bases, and the gene matches miss 5 bases of the junction.